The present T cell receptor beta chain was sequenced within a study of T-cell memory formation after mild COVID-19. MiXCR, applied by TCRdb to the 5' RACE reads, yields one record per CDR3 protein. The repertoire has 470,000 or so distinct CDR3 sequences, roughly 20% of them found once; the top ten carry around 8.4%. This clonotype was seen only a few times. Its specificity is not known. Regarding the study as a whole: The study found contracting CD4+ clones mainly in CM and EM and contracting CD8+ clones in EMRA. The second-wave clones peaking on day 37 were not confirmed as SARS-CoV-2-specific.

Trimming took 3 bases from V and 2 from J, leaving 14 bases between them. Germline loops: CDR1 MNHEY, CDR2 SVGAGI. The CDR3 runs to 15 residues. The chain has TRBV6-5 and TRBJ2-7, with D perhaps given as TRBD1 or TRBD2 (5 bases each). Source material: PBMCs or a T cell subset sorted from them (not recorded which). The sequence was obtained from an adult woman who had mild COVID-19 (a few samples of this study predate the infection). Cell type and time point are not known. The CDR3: CASSYRGDGAYEQYF. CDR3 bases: TGTGCCAGCAGTTATCGTGGGGACGGGGCCTACGAGCAGTACTTC.